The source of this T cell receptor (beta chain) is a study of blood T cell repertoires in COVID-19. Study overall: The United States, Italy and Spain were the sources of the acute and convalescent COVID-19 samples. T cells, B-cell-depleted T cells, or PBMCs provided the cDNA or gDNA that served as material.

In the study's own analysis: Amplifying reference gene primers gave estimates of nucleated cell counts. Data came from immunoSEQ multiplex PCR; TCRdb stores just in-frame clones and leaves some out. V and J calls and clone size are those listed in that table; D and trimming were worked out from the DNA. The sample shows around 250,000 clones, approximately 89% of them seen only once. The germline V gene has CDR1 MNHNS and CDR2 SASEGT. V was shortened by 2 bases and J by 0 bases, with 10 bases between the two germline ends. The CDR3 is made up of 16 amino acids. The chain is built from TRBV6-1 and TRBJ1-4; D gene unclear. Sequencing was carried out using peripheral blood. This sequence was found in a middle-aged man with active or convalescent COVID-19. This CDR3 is CASSELTPATNEKLFF. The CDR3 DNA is TGTGCCAGCAGTGAACTTACTCCTGCAACTAATGAAAAACTGTTTTTT.